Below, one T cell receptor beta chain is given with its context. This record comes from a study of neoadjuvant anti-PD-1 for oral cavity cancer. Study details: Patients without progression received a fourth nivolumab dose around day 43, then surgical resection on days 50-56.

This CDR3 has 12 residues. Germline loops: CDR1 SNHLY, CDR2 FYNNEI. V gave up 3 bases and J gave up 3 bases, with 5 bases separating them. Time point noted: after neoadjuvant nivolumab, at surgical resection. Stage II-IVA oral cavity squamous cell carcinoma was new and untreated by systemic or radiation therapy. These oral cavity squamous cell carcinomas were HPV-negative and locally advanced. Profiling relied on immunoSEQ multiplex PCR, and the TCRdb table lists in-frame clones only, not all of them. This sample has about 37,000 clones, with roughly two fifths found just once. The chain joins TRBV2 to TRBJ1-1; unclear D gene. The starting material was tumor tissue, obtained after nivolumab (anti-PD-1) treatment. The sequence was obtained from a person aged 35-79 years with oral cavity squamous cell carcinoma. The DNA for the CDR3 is TGTGCCAGCAGTGAGTTCTACACTGAAGCTTTCTTT. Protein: CASSEFYTEAFF.